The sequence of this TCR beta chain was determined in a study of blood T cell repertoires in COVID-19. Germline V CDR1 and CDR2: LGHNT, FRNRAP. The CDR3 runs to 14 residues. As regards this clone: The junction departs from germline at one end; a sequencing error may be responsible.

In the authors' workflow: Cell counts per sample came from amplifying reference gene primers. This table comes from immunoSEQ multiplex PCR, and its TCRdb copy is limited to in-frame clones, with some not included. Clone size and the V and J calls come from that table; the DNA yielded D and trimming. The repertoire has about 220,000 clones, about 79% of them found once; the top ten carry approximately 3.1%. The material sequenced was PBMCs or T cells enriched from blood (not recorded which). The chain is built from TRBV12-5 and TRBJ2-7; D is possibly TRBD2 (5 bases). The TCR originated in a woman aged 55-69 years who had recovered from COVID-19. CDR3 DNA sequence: TGTGCTAGTGGCTTGGGTAGAGGGTCCTACGAGCAGTACTTC. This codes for CASGLGRGSYEQYF.